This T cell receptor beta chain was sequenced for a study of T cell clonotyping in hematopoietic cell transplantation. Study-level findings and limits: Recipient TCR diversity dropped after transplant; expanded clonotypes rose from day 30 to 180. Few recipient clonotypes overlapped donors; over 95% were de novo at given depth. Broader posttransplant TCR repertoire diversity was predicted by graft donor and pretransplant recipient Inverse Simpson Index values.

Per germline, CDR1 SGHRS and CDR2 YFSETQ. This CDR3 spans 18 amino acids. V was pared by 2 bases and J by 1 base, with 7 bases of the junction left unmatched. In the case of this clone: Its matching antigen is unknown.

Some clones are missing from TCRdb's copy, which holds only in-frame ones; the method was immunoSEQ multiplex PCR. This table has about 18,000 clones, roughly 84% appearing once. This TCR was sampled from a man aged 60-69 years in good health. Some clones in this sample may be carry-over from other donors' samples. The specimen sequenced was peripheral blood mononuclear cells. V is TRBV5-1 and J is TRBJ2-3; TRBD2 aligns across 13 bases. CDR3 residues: CASSLTSGGAGRTDTQYF. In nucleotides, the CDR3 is TGCGCCAGCAGCTTAACTAGCGGGGGGGCCGGGCGCACAGATACGCAGTATTTT.